The sequence of this TCR beta chain was determined in a study of cytomegalovirus exposure and HLA in healthy donors. PCR primers comprised 60 Vbeta and 13 Jbeta primers. The table came from immunoSEQ multiplex PCR; TCRdb's copy has only in-frame clones and leaves some out. The table includes 250,000 or so clones, 75% to 85% detected once. Germline values: CDR1 MGHRA, CDR2 YSYEKL. The CDR3 totals 15 residues. Trimming removed 0 bases from V and 16 bases from J; junction bases left unmatched: 12. The sequenced sample was PBMCs. The chain uses TRBV4-1 and TRBJ1-4, with TRBD1 matching over 9 bases. The clonotype was recovered from a woman aged 55 to 70 in good health and CMV-seropositive. The CDR3 DNA is TGCGCCAGCAGCCAAGATCTGATGGGGTCGGGACAGGGGTTTTTT. Amino acid sequence: CASSQDLMGSGQGFF.